The 30 T cell receptor beta chains below all came from one sample that was sequenced in a study of blood T cells in healthy people across ages. Primers used in a second PCR of roughly 6 to 11 cycles were a sample-barcoded 5' primer and a J-beta primer mix. One entry per CDR3 protein, called by TCRdb with MiXCR from the 5' RACE reads. The data show roughly 410,000 distinct CDR3 sequences, with about half seen just once and 51% held by the top ten. The sample comprised blood. The receptors were sampled from a man aged 55 to 70 in good health.

This clonotype turned up a few times. V and J are TRBV10-3 and TRBJ2-7; 11 bases match TRBD1. The CDR3 is made up of 13 amino acids. Germline V CDR1 and CDR2: ENHRY, SYGVKD. The trim removed 4 bases at V and 9 bases at J, leaving 5 bases unmatched. This chain's CDR3 is CAISGGQGAAQYF. The DNA of the CDR3 is TGTGCCATCAGTGGAGGACAGGGGGCAGCGCAGTACTTC.

This clonotype was detected ten times or more. Germline and junction disagree at one end, which may indicate a read error. In nucleotides, the CDR3 is TGCGCCAGCAGCTTGGGGGAGAACACTGAAGCTTTCTTT. Its protein is CASSLGENTEAFF. This sequence joins TRBV12-3 or TRBV12-4 and TRBJ1-1; D may be TRBD1 (5 bases). CDR3 length: 13 residues.

DNA of the CDR3: TGCGCCAGCAGCCAAAGCCAAGCATACGAGCAGTACTTC. Its protein product is CASSQSQAYEQYF. V and J are TRBV4-3 and TRBJ2-7; D not resolved. The CDR3 spans 13 residues. Trimming took 2 bases from V and 4 from J, leaving 9 bases between them. CDR1 is LGHNA and CDR2 is YSLEER in the germline V gene.

The V gene is TRBV5-4, the J gene TRBJ2-6; D is perhaps TRBD1 (5 bases). Trimming removed 4 bases from V and 2 bases from J, with 13 bases in between. The CDR3 extends over 16 amino acids. Germline CDR1 is SGHNT and CDR2 is YYREEE (reference sequence). The CDR3 spells CASSLRAGTGANVLTF. The CDR3 nucleotides read TGTGCCAGCAGCCTTAGGGCAGGGACTGGGGCCAACGTCCTGACTTTC.

In its sample, this clonotype was seen a few times. The genes are TRBV12-3 or TRBV12-4 and TRBJ2-1; TRBD1 matches at 7 bases. Trimming removed 6 bases from V and 9 bases from J; junction bases left unmatched: 5. This CDR3 contains 12 residues. The CDR3 region is CASSLQGTEQFF. CDR3 in DNA: TGTGCCAGCAGCCTACAGGGGACTGAGCAGTTCTTC.

The chain joins TRBV4-2 to TRBJ1-4; the match to TRBD1 covers 8 bases. Per the germline V gene, CDR1 is LGHNA and CDR2 is YNFKEQ. The CDR3 runs 17 residues. V lost 1 base and J lost 6; bases outside the gene matches: 10. The CDR3: CASSQVPGQGRDEKLFF. For the CDR3, the DNA is TGTGCCAGCAGCCAAGTACCTGGACAGGGTCGAGATGAAAAACTGTTTTTT.

V gene TRBV20-1 combines with J gene TRBJ2-3, with a tentative D call TRBD2 (5 bases). Germline loops: CDR1 DFQATT, CDR2 SNEGSKA (reference sequence). The CDR3 is made up of 17 amino acids. The CDR3 coding sequence is TGCAGCCCTCAGCCCCAATTGAGGGCAAGGAGCACAGATACGCAGTATTTT. It yields the protein CSPQPQLRARSTDTQYF.

Written as DNA, the CDR3 is TGTGCCAGCAGGGACAGCCCGTCCTACGAGCAGTACTTC. This codes for CASRDSPSYEQYF. The gene calls are TRBV6-2 or TRBV6-3 and TRBJ2-7, with a tentative D call TRBD1 (6 bases). Germline values: CDR1 MNHEY, CDR2 SVGEGT. Trimming cost V 6 bases and J 1 base, with 10 bases left between them. The CDR3 contains 13 residues.

The genes are TRBV20-1 and TRBJ2-1; tentatively, D is TRBD1 (5 bases). The CDR3 length is 13 residues. CDR1 DFQATT and CDR2 SNEGSKA come from the germline V gene (reference sequence). V was pared by 6 bases and J by 6 bases, with 15 bases between. CDR3 loop: CSAAQVTSNEQFF. The CDR3 DNA reads TGCAGTGCCGCACAGGTAACCTCCAATGAGCAGTTCTTC.

This clonotype appeared a few times. The rearrangement uses TRBV11-2 and TRBJ2-3; 7 bases are a match to TRBD1. V lost 5 bases to trimming and J lost 6 bases; unmatched junction nucleotides: 8. Per the germline V gene, CDR1 is SGHAT and CDR2 is FQNNGV. The CDR3 has 14 amino acids. The chain's CDR3 is CASSRDSGLDTQYF. As DNA, the CDR3 is TGTGCCAGCAGCCGGGACAGTGGTTTGGATACGCAGTATTTT.

This clonotype was seen many times. The genes are TRBV20-1 and TRBJ2-5; 10 bases line up with TRBD2. Looked up from germline, CDR1 is DFQATT and CDR2 is SNEGSKA (reference sequence). The CDR3 runs to 11 residues. The CDR3 nucleotides read TGCGCTAGCGGGAGTGAAGAGACCCAGTACTTC. Translated, it gives CASGSEETQYF.

The chain has TRBV18 and TRBJ2-4; TRBD1 might be the D (6 bases). The CDR3 runs to 14 residues. CDR1 is KGHSH, CDR2 LQKENI, per germline. The V and J ends lost 2 bases and 5 bases respectively, with 10 bases between them. CDR3 bases: TGTGCCAGCTCACCAGGGGGCCCCGAAAACATTCAGTACTTC. It translates to CASSPGGPENIQYF.

This chain uses TRBV5-4 with TRBJ2-5; 10 nucleotides agree with TRBD2. The CDR3 contains 15 residues. Germline trimming cut 4 bases from V and 5 bases from J; bases unmatched to any gene: 8. From germline, CDR1 is SGHNT and CDR2 YYREEE (reference sequence). CDR3 loop: CASSNPGLASETQYF. CDR3 bases: TGTGCCAGCAGCAACCCGGGACTAGCGTCGGAGACCCAGTACTTC.

The chain couples TRBV5-1 to TRBJ1-2; D gene ambiguous. V was trimmed by 0 bases and J by 4 bases, leaving 13 bases between them. CDR1 SGHRS and CDR2 YFSETQ come from the germline V gene. CDR3 length equals 15 residues. The CDR3 here is CASSLDPGRTYGYTF. DNA for the CDR3: TGCGCCAGCAGCTTGGATCCCGGCAGGACCTATGGCTACACCTTC.

CDR3 bases: TGTGCCAGCAGTCCAGGGGGTAGCAAGACCCAGTACTTC. Translated, it gives CASSPGGSKTQYF. This rearrangement joins TRBV6-2 or TRBV6-3 to TRBJ2-5; 7 bases are shared with TRBD1. Unmatched junction bases numbered 6, after V lost 5 bases and J lost 6 bases. This CDR3 is 13 amino acids long. Per germline, CDR1 MNHEY and CDR2 SVGEGT.

This clonotype has only a few counts. The chain carries TRBV20-1 and TRBJ2-3; D unclear. Germline V lookup: CDR1 DFQATT, CDR2 SNEGSKA (reference sequence). This CDR3 comprises 12 residues. The ends were cut back, 6 bases at V and 2 bases at J, with 9 bases in the middle. The CDR3 here is CSAVFITDTQYF. CDR3 coding DNA: TGCAGTGCCGTCTTTATCACAGATACGCAGTATTTT.

This clonotype is a singleton in its sample. At one end, the junction sequence differs from germline, possibly due to a read error. This chain connects TRBV29-1 to TRBJ1-4; no reliable D call. Germline V lookup: CDR1 SQVTM, CDR2 ANQGSEA. The length of the CDR3 is 12 residues. Here the CDR3 reads CGVGSEREKLFF. The CDR3 coding sequence is TGCGGCGTTGGGTCCGAGCGGGAAAAACTGTTTTTT.

This clonotype has more than one count but fewer than ten. Relative to the germline gene, one junction end is altered; a read error may explain this. The V call is TRBV6-6, the J call TRBJ2-1; 7 positions match TRBD2. The CDR3 contains 16 residues. Germline loops: CDR1 MNHNY, CDR2 SVGAGI (reference sequence). This CDR3 reads CASSSEFGGGYNGQFF. The CDR3 DNA reads as TGTGCCAGCAGTTCCGAATTTGGCGGGGGATACAATGGGCAGTTCTTC.

This clonotype has more than one count but fewer than ten. The chain carries TRBV12-3 or TRBV12-4 and TRBJ2-1, with 7 bases fitting TRBD2. This CDR3 is built from 15 residues. V lost 7 bases and J lost 6; bases outside the gene matches: 12. CDR3 sequence: CASTRLGGPGNEQFF. The CDR3 region has the DNA TGTGCCAGCACCCGATTGGGAGGGCCTGGCAATGAGCAGTTCTTC.

V gene TRBV28 combines with J gene TRBJ2-7, with 10 bases that match TRBD1. The CDR3 runs to 14 residues. Looked up from germline, CDR1 is MDHEN and CDR2 is SYDVKM. V shed 6 bases and J 3 bases; nucleotides not matched to a gene: 5. The CDR3 sequence is CASRLDRGNYEQYF. Here the CDR3 DNA reads TGTGCCAGCAGGTTGGACAGGGGGAACTACGAGCAGTACTTC. Full variable domain (missing parts from reference TRBV28 and TRBJ2-7): DVKVTQSSRYLVKRTGEKVFLECVQDMDHENMFWYRQDPGLGLRLIYFSYDVKMKEKGDIPEGYSVSREKKERFSLILESASTNQTSMYLCASRLDRGNYEQYFGPGTRLTVT.

V is TRBV4-3 and J is TRBJ2-7; TRBD2 matches 9 bases. This CDR3 is built from 17 residues. The V gene's germline CDR1 is LGHNA and CDR2 YSLEER. The junction had 10 bases not matched to a gene; V was cut back by 0 bases and J by 4 bases. This CDR3 reads CASSQDTIAGARYEQYF. The CDR3 DNA reads as TGCGCCAGCAGCCAAGATACCATAGCGGGAGCGCGGTACGAGCAGTACTTC.

The rearrangement joins TRBV7-2 to TRBJ2-1, with 8 bases lining up with TRBD2. The CDR3 sequence is 17 residues long. Trimming cost V 1 base and J 12 bases; bases outside gene matches: 17. The germline gives CDR1 SGHTA, CDR2 FQGNSA. The CDR3 bases are TGTGCCAGCAGCTTAGGTAGTAGCGGGGTTTACAATGATGTGCAGTTCTTC. Its protein is CASSLGSSGVYNDVQFF.

This clonotype was counted only a few times. V gene TRBV27 combines with J gene TRBJ2-1, with 9 bases matching TRBD2. The CDR3 extends over 19 amino acids. Losses at the gene ends were 5 bases for V and 0 bases for J; bases not matched to a gene: 14. Germline loops: CDR1 MNHEY, CDR2 SMNVEV (reference sequence). For the CDR3, the DNA is TGTGCCAGCAGTCCCCTCCGGGGTAGCGGGAGAAGCTCCTACAATGAGCAGTTCTTC. The encoded protein is CASSPLRGSGRSSYNEQFF.

V and J are TRBV14 and TRBJ1-6; tentatively, D is TRBD1 (6 bases). This CDR3 is built from 14 residues. Germline lookup yields CDR1 SGHDN and CDR2 FVKESK. Trimming left V 4 bases short and J 6 bases short, with 10 bases between. The CDR3 loop is CASSRNRANSPLHF. The CDR3 region has the DNA TGTGCCAGCAGCCGTAACAGGGCTAATTCACCCCTCCACTTT.

The chain recombines TRBV6-4 with TRBJ2-3, with no clear D. This CDR3 region has 13 residues. Deletions cut 10 bases from V and 2 bases from J, with 13 bases between. Germline V gene lookup returns CDR1 MRHNA and CDR2 SNTAGT. The CDR3 loop reads CATAETFTDTQYF. The CDR3 DNA reads as TGTGCCACCGCGGAGACCTTCACAGATACGCAGTATTTT.

This clonotype appeared a few times. The rearrangement uses TRBV7-2 and TRBJ2-5; D remains unclear. The germline gives CDR1 SGHTA, CDR2 FQGNSA. The CDR3 is made up of 12 amino acids. Trimming left V 1 base short and J 5 bases short, with 5 bases between. The CDR3 nucleotides are TGTGCCAGCAGCTTAGTAGTGGAGACCCAGTACTTC. This codes for CASSLVVETQYF.

The chain has TRBV12-3 or TRBV12-4 and TRBJ1-2, with D unresolved. The CDR3 sequence is 13 residues long. V was pared by 5 bases and J by 2 bases, with 9 bases between. DNA for the CDR3: TGTGCCAGCAGTCAGACGGTGAACTATGGCTACACCTTC. Protein product: CASSQTVNYGYTF.

This clonotype was seen just once. V and J are TRBV6-5 and TRBJ1-1; D gene unclear. Trimming took 5 bases from V and 1 from J, leaving 8 bases between them. Germline V gene data show CDR1 as MNHEY and CDR2 as SVGAGI. The CDR3 has 13 amino acids. The CDR3 DNA is TGTGCCAGCAGTGACTTCCAGAACACTGAAGCTTTCTTT. It is translated as CASSDFQNTEAFF.

This clonotype was counted ten times or more. The chain has TRBV7-8 and TRBJ2-3; D tentatively fits TRBD1 or TRBD2 (5 bases each). From germline, CDR1 is SGHVS and CDR2 FQNEAQ. The CDR3 totals 13 residues. The V and J ends lost 6 bases and 5 bases respectively, with 12 bases between them. CDR3 protein: CASRGPFKDTQYF. CDR3 sequence (DNA): TGTGCCAGCAGGGGACCCTTTAAAGATACGCAGTATTTT.

The sample holds one count of this clonotype. This sequence joins TRBV7-2 and TRBJ2-2, with TRBD2 matching over 14 bases. Germline trimming cut 6 bases from V and 6 bases from J; bases unmatched to any gene: 6. Germline V gives CDR1 SGHTA, CDR2 FQGNSA. There are 16 residues in the CDR3. The chain's CDR3 is CASRLTSGRAPGELFF. CDR3 sequence (DNA): TGTGCCAGCAGATTGACTAGCGGGAGGGCCCCCGGGGAGCTGTTTTTT.